This T cell receptor beta chain is drawn from a study of blood T cell repertoires in COVID-19. Germline V gene sequence: CDR1 SGHDN, CDR2 FVKESK. The CDR3 length is 11 residues. Between the trimmed V and J ends, which lost 3 bases and 5 bases, there was a span of 4 bases. The table came from immunoSEQ multiplex PCR; TCRdb's copy has only in-frame clones and leaves some out. The sample lists about 250,000 clones; 70% to 90% were seen once. This rearrangement joins TRBV14 to TRBJ2-5; D is uncertain. The TCR comes from a woman aged 45-60 years who had recovered from COVID-19. The sequencing sample was made of PBMCs or T cells enriched from blood (not recorded which). The CDR3 DNA reads TGTGCCAGCAGCCATGAGGAGACCCAGTACTTC. Residues: CASSHEETQYF.